This T cell receptor (beta chain) was identified during a study of early T cells in non-severe SARS-CoV-2 infection. Study-level background: Chains from this unsorted whole-blood bulk RNA could not be paired.

Each single cDNA molecule received a unique molecular identifier. MiXCR, applied by TCRdb to the 5' RACE reads, yields one record per CDR3 protein. This sample has around 28,000 distinct CDR3 sequences, with 4% to 5.5% found just once. This clonotype was found many times. This CDR3 is built from 19 residues. CDR1 and CDR2 (germline): LNHDA, SQIVND (reference sequence). Losses at the gene ends were 5 bases for V and 0 bases for J; bases not matched to a gene: 13. J is TRBJ1-3 and V is TRBV19, with TRBD1 matching over 10 bases. The sample taken for sequencing was whole blood. The sequence was obtained from an adult who was a healthcare worker with PCR-confirmed SARS-CoV-2 infection or an uninfected control (not recorded which). The CDR3 is CASSLLQTWTGGSGNTIYF. CDR3 in DNA: TGTGCCAGTAGTCTGCTTCAAACCTGGACAGGGGGCTCTGGAAACACCATATATTTT.